A selection of T cell receptor beta chains follows, all from one sample in a study of T-cell reconstitution after alpha-beta-depleted transplantation in children. A single record per CDR3 protein comes from TCRdb applying MiXCR to the PCR reads. The top ten clones hold about 5.6% of a sample with around 500,000 distinct CDR3 sequences, approximately 12% of them seen once. The source material was PBMCs from the stem cell graft donor, sampled from the stem cell graft. All receptors come from a human donor who donated a stem cell graft to a child with combined immunodeficiency. Each CDR3 is given with its conserved first and last residue. A D gene is named only where the DNA matches it firmly. Only part of the rows carry a size: once, few, many, or a class if the clone is expanded.

d_call	j_call	v_call	clone_size	cdr3_nt	cdr3_aa
-	TRBJ1-1	TRBV7-6	-	TGTGCCAGCAGCCAAGGACAGCTCTCTGAAGCTTTCTTT	CASSQGQLSEAFF
-	TRBJ1-4	TRBV12-3/TRBV12-4	-	TGTGCCAGCAGTCCCAGGGACCTAAATGGTGGAAAACTGTTTTTT	CASSPRDLNGGKLFF
-	TRBJ2-2	TRBV15	-	TGTGCCACCAGCAAAAGGTGGGAGGTAACCGGGGAGCTGTTTTTT	CATSKRWEVTGELFF
TRBD2	TRBJ2-5	TRBV20-1	many	TGCAGTGCTAGAGTGCATAGCGGGGGACAAGAGACCCAGTACTTC	CSARVHSGGQETQYF
-	TRBJ2-1	TRBV4-3	many	TGCGCCAGCAGCCAAGATAGATCCAACAATGAGCAGTTCTTC	CASSQDRSNNEQFF
TRBD1	TRBJ2-1	TRBV11-2	few	TGTGCCAGCAGCTTAGGCCCGGGACAGGGGTTAGAGAATGAGCAGTTCTTC	CASSLGPGQGLENEQFF
-	TRBJ2-5	TRBV5-1	-	TGCGCCAGCAGCTTGGTCCAGGGATCAACCCAGTACTTC	CASSLVQGSTQYF
-	TRBJ1-4	TRBV29-1	many	TGCAGCGTGAGCGGGATTGAAAATGAAAAACTGTTTTTT	CSVSGIENEKLFF
TRBD1	TRBJ1-1	TRBV6-5	-	TGTGCCAGCAGTCACTCGACAGGGAAGAGAGCTTTCTTT	CASSHSTGKRAFF
TRBD2	TRBJ2-1	TRBV12-3/TRBV12-4	-	TGTGCCAGCAGTTTTGGGTCTAGCGGGCTGAGCTCCTACAATGAGCAGTTCTTC	CASSFGSSGLSSYNEQFF
TRBD2	TRBJ2-3	TRBV20-1	-	TGCAGTGCTAGAGATAACCGGGAGGACACAGATACGCAGTATTTT	CSARDNREDTDTQYF
-	TRBJ2-1	TRBV18	-	TGTGCCAGCTCACCGAATTTGGCGGGATCTTACAATGAGCAGTTCTTC	CASSPNLAGSYNEQFF
-	TRBJ2-5	TRBV10-3	many	TGTGCCATCAGTGAGAGGGAACAAGAGACCCAGTACTTC	CAISEREQETQYF
TRBD1	TRBJ1-2	TRBV6-1	-	TGTGCCAGCAGACACGGGACAGGCTTAAACAATGGCTACACCTTC	CASRHGTGLNNGYTF
TRBD2	TRBJ2-1	TRBV7-9	many	TGTGCCAGCAGCAAACGGACTAGCGGGAGGGGATACAATGAGCAGTTCTTC	CASSKRTSGRGYNEQFF
-	TRBJ2-7	TRBV20-1	-	TGCAGTGCTAGAGCCCGTGAGGGGACCGGCTACGAGCAGTACTTC	CSARAREGTGYEQYF
-	TRBJ1-2	TRBV30	-	TGTGCCTGGAACCCTCAGTTCAACTATGGCTACACCTTC	CAWNPQFNYGYTF
-	TRBJ1-2	TRBV29-1	-	TGCAGCGTTGAAAAAGGGGACGGATACACCTTC	CSVEKGDGYTF
-	TRBJ2-7	TRBV7-2	many	TGTGCCAGCAGCCCCTCGCCCGGGGTCTACGAGCAGTACTTC	CASSPSPGVYEQYF
-	TRBJ1-3	TRBV18	-	TGTGCCAGCTCACCTGGGGGCGGAATCCAATCTGGAAACACCATATATTTT	CASSPGGGIQSGNTIYF
TRBD1	TRBJ2-2	TRBV5-1	-	TGCGCCAGCAGCTTGGATGCAGGGGGCTGGGTCGGGGAGCTGTTTTTT	CASSLDAGGWVGELFF
-	TRBJ2-3	TRBV29-1	-	TGCAGCGTTGAAGATCTGCAGGACACAGATACGCAGTATTTT	CSVEDLQDTDTQYF
-	TRBJ2-7	TRBV28	many	TGTGCCAGCAGTTTAGGTGGAAAAGGCTACGAGCAGTACTTC	CASSLGGKGYEQYF
TRBD1	TRBJ2-3	TRBV12-3/TRBV12-4	few	TGTGCCAGCAGTCCCGGGACAGGCATACATACGCAGTATTTT	CASSPGTGIHTQYF
-	TRBJ2-7	TRBV20-1	-	TGCAGTGCGATCGGGTCCGGGACGGACGCCTACGAGCAGTACTTC	CSAIGSGTDAYEQYF
-	TRBJ2-1	TRBV10-3	few	TGTGCCATCAGTGACCCGAGGATAGTCAGCTACAATGAGCAGTTCTTC	CAISDPRIVSYNEQFF
TRBD1	TRBJ1-2	TRBV4-1	-	TGCGCCAGCAGCCGAACCGGGACAGCGGGCGGCTACACCTTC	CASSRTGTAGGYTF
TRBD1	TRBJ2-5	TRBV11-1	-	TGTGCCAGCAGCTCAACCGGGGGACAGGGGATCTTCTTCCAAGAGACCCAGTACTTC	CASSSTGGQGIFFQETQYF
TRBD2	TRBJ2-1	TRBV3-1	few	TGTGCCAGCGATAGCGGGGGTGAGCAGTTCTTC	CASDSGGEQFF
-	TRBJ1-1	TRBV10-3	-	TGTGCCATCAGTGAGTTAAGGGTGAAGGGGGTAGGGCCTGAAGCTTTCTTT	CAISELRVKGVGPEAFF
-	TRBJ1-1	TRBV12-3/TRBV12-4	many	TGTGCCAGCAGTTTAGGGCAGGGGTGGGCTGAAGCTTTCTTT	CASSLGQGWAEAFF
-	TRBJ2-2	TRBV20-1	-	TGCAGTGCTAGTTCCCCAGGGACTGGGGCCGGGGAGCTGTTTTTT	CSASSPGTGAGELFF
-	TRBJ2-3	TRBV29-1	many	TGCAGCGTTCATATGCGGGGTCCAGATACGCAGTATTTT	CSVHMRGPDTQYF
-	TRBJ1-2	TRBV11-3	few	TGTGCCAGCAGCTTAATGTATCTCGGCACCAATAACTATGGCTACACCTTC	CASSLMYLGTNNYGYTF
-	TRBJ2-5	TRBV10-3	many	TGTGCCATCAGTGAGGTCCGGGGCCCGGGAGACCAGTACTTC	CAISEVRGPGDQYF
TRBD2	TRBJ2-3	TRBV5-1	many	TGCGCCAGCAGCTTGGAGGTAGCGGGAGGGCGAGATACGCAGTATTTT	CASSLEVAGGRDTQYF
TRBD1	TRBJ2-7	TRBV25-1	many	TGTGCCAGCAAAGGGACAGGGAGCTCCTACGAGCAGTACTTC	CASKGTGSSYEQYF
TRBD2	TRBJ2-3	TRBV11-3	few	TGTGCCAGCAGCCGATATCTTAGCGGGAGTGCAGATACGCAGTATTTT	CASSRYLSGSADTQYF
-	TRBJ2-2	TRBV6-5	-	TGTGCCAGCAGTTCCGCGGACCTACGCACCGGGGAGCTGTTTTTT	CASSSADLRTGELFF
-	TRBJ2-4	TRBV20-1	few	TGCAGTGCTAGGGCCGGCGGCGAGGTAGCCAAAAACATTCAGTACTTC	CSARAGGEVAKNIQYF
TRBD2	TRBJ2-3	TRBV10-3	many	TGTGCCATCAGCCCAACTAGCGGGGGAGCGGATACGCAGTATTTT	CAISPTSGGADTQYF
-	TRBJ1-2	TRBV7-2	-	TGTGCCAGCAGCTTCGAGAGAGGGAGGTATTATGGCTACACCTTC	CASSFERGRYYGYTF
TRBD1	TRBJ1-1	TRBV29-1	many	TGCAGCGTTGAAGTGGGACAGGGGGTTACTGAAGCTTTCTTT	CSVEVGQGVTEAFF
TRBD2	TRBJ2-5	TRBV24-1	-	TGTGCCACCAGTGACCCTTCGCTAGCGGGGTCGCGGGGTGAGACCCAGTACTTC	CATSDPSLAGSRGETQYF
TRBD2	TRBJ2-7	TRBV7-2	-	TGTGCCAGCAGCTTCACTGGGACTAGCGGGGGGGACGAGCAGTACTTC	CASSFTGTSGGDEQYF
TRBD1	TRBJ2-5	TRBV5-1	many	TGCGCCAGCAGCGCCGGACAGGTGGGGCCTCAAGAGACCCAGTACTTC	CASSAGQVGPQETQYF
TRBD1	TRBJ2-7	TRBV10-3	few	TGTGCCATCAGTGGTGCGGACAGGGGGCCACCTCCTCGGAGAAACGAGCAGTACTTC	CAISGADRGPPPRRNEQYF
-	TRBJ1-5	TRBV19	many	TGTGCCAGTAGAGGGTGGGGTGAACAGCCCCAGCATTTT	CASRGWGEQPQHF
TRBD2	TRBJ2-1	TRBV5-5	-	TGTGCCAGCAGCTTTACTAGCGGGACCTACAATGAGCAGTTCTTC	CASSFTSGTYNEQFF
-	TRBJ1-1	TRBV5-1	many	TGCGCCAGCAGCTTGGAGGGGACTGAAGCTTTCTTT	CASSLEGTEAFF
TRBD2	TRBJ2-3	TRBV7-2	many	TGTGCCAGCAGCTCCCACGGGGGGGTGGGTGCAGATACGCAGTATTTT	CASSSHGGVGADTQYF
-	TRBJ2-2	TRBV12-3/TRBV12-4	many	TGTGCCAGCAGTCTCTTGGTTGCCGGGGAGCTGTTTTTT	CASSLLVAGELFF
TRBD2	TRBJ2-1	TRBV12-3/TRBV12-4	many	TGTGCCAGCAGTCCAGCCCGACTAGCGGGAATAGGGGAGCAGTTCTTC	CASSPARLAGIGEQFF
-	TRBJ2-7	TRBV6-5	-	TGTGCCAGCAGTTACTCGAGGACACGGAGCTACGAGCAGTACTTC	CASSYSRTRSYEQYF
-	TRBJ1-1	TRBV12-3/TRBV12-4	few	TGTGCCAGCAGTTCAAGTAGGAACCGGGGTGAAGCTTTCTTT	CASSSSRNRGEAFF
TRBD2	TRBJ2-5	TRBV6-5	-	TGTGCCAGCAGTAACCGACTAGCGGGGGCCCTAGAGACCCAGTACTTC	CASSNRLAGALETQYF
TRBD2	TRBJ2-1	TRBV10-3	few	TGTGCCATCAGCGAGAACCGAGGGACTAGCTCCTACAATGAGCAGTTCTTC	CAISENRGTSSYNEQFF